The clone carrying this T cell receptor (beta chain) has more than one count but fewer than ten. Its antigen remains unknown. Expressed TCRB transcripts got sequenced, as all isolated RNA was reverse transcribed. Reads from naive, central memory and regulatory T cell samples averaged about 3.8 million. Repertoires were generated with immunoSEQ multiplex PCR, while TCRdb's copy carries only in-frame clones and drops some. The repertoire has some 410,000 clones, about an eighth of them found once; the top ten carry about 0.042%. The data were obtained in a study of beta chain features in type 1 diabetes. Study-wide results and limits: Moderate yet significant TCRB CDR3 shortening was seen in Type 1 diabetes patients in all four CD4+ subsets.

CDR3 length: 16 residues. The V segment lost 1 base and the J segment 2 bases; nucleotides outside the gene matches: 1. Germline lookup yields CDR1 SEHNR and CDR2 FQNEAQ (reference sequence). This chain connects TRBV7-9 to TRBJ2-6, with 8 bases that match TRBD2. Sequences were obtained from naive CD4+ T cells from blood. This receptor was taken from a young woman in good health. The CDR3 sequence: CASSLVSGTGANVLTF. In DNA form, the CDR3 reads TGTGCCAGCAGCTTAGTTAGCGGGACTGGGGCCAACGTCCTGACTTTC.